The sequence of this T cell receptor (beta chain) was determined in a study of T cell responses to AZD1222 COVID-19 vaccine. Profiled with immunoSEQ multiplex PCR; TCRdb holds only in-frame clones, not every one. The table includes roughly 150,000 clones, 90% detected once. On this clone: Antigen specificity is unknown.

Overall study results and limits: CD4 TCRs linked to vaccination spanned spike, dominating at 160-218 and 743-854. Per reports, nearly half of all spike-specific TCRs target regions that are unmutated in variants.

The germline CDR1 and CDR2 sequences are SGHVS and FNYEAQ. The length of the CDR3 is 13 residues. Deletions cut 2 bases from V and 8 bases from J, with 7 bases between. The receptor's source is an adult who received the AZD1222 COVID-19 vaccine. The starting material was peripheral blood, obtained 28 days after the second AZD1222 dose. The chain is built from TRBV7-6 and TRBJ1-6; D remains unclear. This chain's CDR3 is CASSLQGYSPLHF. Here the CDR3 DNA reads TGTGCCAGCAGCTTACAAGGGTATTCACCCCTCCACTTT. The full variable domain, in which reference TRBV7-6 and TRBJ1-6 provide the parts outside the CDR3, is GAGVSQSPRYKVTKRGQDVALRCDPISGHVSLYWYRQALGQGPEFLTYFNYEAQQDKSGLPNDRFSAERPEGSISTLTIQRTEQRDSAMYRCASSLQGYSPLHFGNGTRLTVT.